This T cell receptor beta chain stems from a study of CD8+ T cells in alopecia areata. Study-level findings and limits: Mice gave a clearer picture of TCR sharing than patients did, possibly for HLA-related reasons.

This CDR3 has 13 amino acids. Germline CDR1 is SGHTA and CDR2 is FQGNSA. V gave up 8 bases and J gave up 8 bases; unmatched junction bases: 8. RNA extraction and reverse transcription yielded cDNA as sequencing template. The assay was immunoSEQ multiplex PCR, and TCRdb's table has in-frame clones only and misses some. The table shows over 120,000 clones, with about three fifths occurring only once. Points on this clone: What it recognizes is unknown.

Peripheral blood and lesional scalp punch biopsies were taken from alopecia areata patients. The TCR originated in a human donor with alopecia areata. Sequences were derived from CD4+ T cells sorted from blood, sampled at week 0. V is TRBV7-2 and J is TRBJ2-1; 8 bases are a match to TRBD2. Here the CDR3 reads CASFFRGGDEQFF. CDR3 nucleotides: TGTGCCAGCTTCTTCCGGGGGGGCGATGAGCAGTTCTTC. The full variable domain, rest sourced from reference TRBV7-2 and TRBJ2-1, is GAGVSQSPSNKVTEKGKDVELRCDPISGHTALYWYRQSLGQGLEFLIYFQGNSAPDKSGLPSDRFSAERTGGSVSTLTIQRTQQEDSAVYLCASFFRGGDEQFFGPGTRLTVL.